These 13 T cell receptor beta chains originate from one sample sequenced in a study of blood T cell repertoires in COVID-19 (dated by TCRdb to about 2020). Libraries were prepared through the immunoSEQ multiplex PCR assay. The immuneACCESS repertoire file appears here via TCRdb, limited to in-frame rearrangements. These files lack a portion of the clones; in checked studies, under half of the deficit traces to unresolved V genes, and the cause of the others is not known. This sample lists roughly 250,000 clones; about 76% were detected once. Around 3% of the sample comes from the top ten. Specimen: peripheral blood. Receptor source: a woman aged 60-75 years with active or convalescent COVID-19.

V is TRBV30 and J is TRBJ1-2; 8 positions agree with TRBD1. The trim removed 8 bases at V and 8 bases at J, leaving 10 bases unmatched. The CDR3 runs to 12 residues. CDR1 is GTSNPN, CDR2 SVGIG, per germline (reference sequence). The DNA for the CDR3 is TGTGCCCGACACACAGGGGGGCAGGGCTACACCTTC. Protein product: CARHTGGQGYTF. Filled out from reference TRBV30 and TRBJ1-2, the complete variable domain reads SQTIHQWPATLVQPVGSPLSLECTVEGTSNPNLYWYRQAAGRGLQLLFYSVGIGQISSEVPQNLSASRPQDRQFILSSKKLLLSDSGFYLCARHTGGQGYTFGSGTRLTVV.

The chain combines TRBV28 with TRBJ2-7; TRBD2 matches at 15 bases. Germline V CDR1 and CDR2: MDHEN, SYDVKM. V lost 6 bases and J lost 1; bases outside the gene matches: 7. CDR3 length equals 17 residues. CDR3 in DNA: TGTGCCAGCAGGCATGGACTAGCGGGGGGGCTTTCCTACGAGCAGTACTTC. Its translation: CASRHGLAGGLSYEQYF.

This clone was counted only a few times. The V and J genes are TRBV27 and TRBJ1-1, with 8 nucleotides matching TRBD1. Germline V gene data show CDR1 as MNHEY and CDR2 as SMNVEV (reference sequence). The CDR3 sequence is 14 residues long. V lost 5 bases, J lost 0 bases, and 2 bases stayed unmatched. The CDR3, as DNA: TGTGCCAGCAGTCGGACAGGGATGAACACTGAAGCTTTCTTT. The encoded protein is CASSRTGMNTEAFF.

The chain combines TRBV19 with TRBJ1-4; D gene ambiguous. This CDR3 has 18 residues. CDR1 is LNHDA and CDR2 is SQIVND in the germline V gene (reference sequence). Trimming took 3 bases from V and 0 from J, leaving 17 bases between them. The CDR3 DNA is TGTGCCAGTAGTATCCGTCAGTACCCCCGCACAACTAATGAAAAACTGTTTTTT. It codes for CASSIRQYPRTTNEKLFF.

The V and J genes are TRBV15 and TRBJ1-5; D may be TRBD1 (5 bases). Trimming stripped 0 bases from V and 0 bases from J, with 18 bases between. CDR1 is LNHNV, CDR2 YYDKDF, per germline (reference sequence). This CDR3 comprises 19 residues. The CDR3 DNA reads as TGTGCCACCAGCAGAGATCTGATGCGGGGAGGGGATAGCAATCAGCCCCAGCATTTT. Translating it yields CATSRDLMRGGDSNQPQHF.

The V gene is TRBV9, the J gene TRBJ2-1; weak D call: TRBD2 (5 bases). CDR1 is SGDLS and CDR2 is YYNGEE in the germline V gene. Trimming stripped 1 base from V and 0 bases from J, with 8 bases between. This CDR3 region has 15 residues. CDR3 in amino acids: CASSVNGDSYNEQFF. In DNA, the CDR3 is TGTGCCAGCAGCGTAAACGGGGACTCCTACAATGAGCAGTTCTTC.

The chain employs TRBV13 and TRBJ2-5, with D perhaps matching TRBD1 (7 bases). Germline CDR1 and CDR2: PRHDT and FYEKMQ (reference sequence). V was shortened by 0 bases and J by 7 bases, with 18 bases between the two germline ends. The CDR3 sequence is 16 residues long. CDR3 nucleotide sequence: TGTGCCAGCAGCTTAGGTAACAGGGGTAAGGAGGGGACCCAGTACTTC. Amino acids: CASSLGNRGKEGTQYF. Filled out from reference TRBV13 and TRBJ2-5, the complete variable domain reads AAGVIQSPRHLIKEKRETATLKCYPIPRHDTVYWYQQGPGQDPQFLISFYEKMQSDKGSIPDRFSAQQFSDYHSELNMSSLELGDSALYFCASSLGNRGKEGTQYFGPGTRLLVL.

The chain couples TRBV3-1 (or the pseudogene TRBV3-2) to TRBJ2-1, with unresolved D. Per the germline V gene, CDR1 is LGHDT and CDR2 is YNNKEL (reference sequence). V gave up 0 bases and J gave up 7 bases, with 16 bases separating them. The CDR3 covers 16 residues. The CDR3 reads CASSQDSLLVGNEQFF. As DNA, the CDR3 is TGTGCCAGCAGCCAAGATTCACTGCTAGTTGGGAATGAGCAGTTCTTC.

The rearrangement links TRBV18 to TRBJ1-2, with 9 nucleotides matching TRBD1. Losses at the gene ends were 6 bases for V and 7 bases for J; bases not matched to a gene: 6. This CDR3 contains 13 residues. The germline gives CDR1 KGHSH, CDR2 LQKENI. CDR3 sequence (DNA): TGTGCCAGCTCGGACGGACAGGGGTTTGGCTACACCTTC. Protein sequence: CASSDGQGFGYTF.

This clone was observed once. V gene TRBV19 combines with J gene TRBJ1-2, with TRBD1 matching over 7 bases. The V gene end was trimmed by 3 bases and the J gene end by 6 bases; junction bases not matched to a gene: 13. Germline values: CDR1 LNHDA, CDR2 SQIVND (reference sequence). The CDR3 is 16 amino acids. CDR3 sequence (DNA): TGTGCCAGTAGTATTTCCAGGGGGACGGGCGGAGATGGCTACACCTTC. The encoded protein is CASSISRGTGGDGYTF.

The chain joins TRBV30 to TRBJ1-1, with 9 positions matching TRBD1. The V and J ends lost 5 bases and 0 bases, in that order; junction bases with no gene match: 4. The CDR3 extends over 14 amino acids. Germline V lookup: CDR1 GTSNPN, CDR2 SVGIG (reference sequence). DNA of the CDR3: TGTGCCTGGGCCACAGGGGGCATGAACACTGAAGCTTTCTTT. Its protein product is CAWATGGMNTEAFF.

This clone was observed once. The gene calls are TRBV3-1 (or the pseudogene TRBV3-2) and TRBJ1-2; no reliable D call. Germline values: CDR1 LGHDT, CDR2 YNNKEL (reference sequence). Trimming left V 3 bases short and J 1 base short, with 12 bases between. The CDR3 has 15 amino acids. As DNA, the CDR3 is TGTGCCAGCAGCCAGGGCCGTAACATTAACTATGGCTACACCTTC. Amino acid sequence: CASSQGRNINYGYTF.

The chain combines TRBV27 with TRBJ2-5, with TRBD2 matching 8 bases. The CDR3 is made up of 17 amino acids. Germline V lookup: CDR1 MNHEY, CDR2 SMNVEV (reference sequence). Losses at the gene ends were 5 bases for V and 7 bases for J; bases not matched to a gene: 18. The DNA of the CDR3 is TGTGCCAGCAGTGTCGGACTGAGCGGGGGAGCCGCAGGGACCCAGTACTTC. The encoded protein is CASSVGLSGGAAGTQYF.